The table lists the clone carrying this T cell receptor (beta chain) with a few counts. Its cognate antigen is unknown. This entry belongs to a study of vaccination and CD4 T cells after COVID-19. The Oncomine TCR Beta short-read assay sequenced DNA from cultured CD4+ T cells. TCRdb reanalysed the PCR reads using MiXCR and keeps one entry per CDR3 protein. The sample holds around 15,000 distinct CDR3 sequences, 45% to 65% seen once. Germline CDR1 SGHTA, CDR2 FQGNSA. This CDR3 region has 15 residues. The trim removed 4 bases at V and 4 bases at J, leaving 3 bases unmatched. As for treatment: approximately 10-day PBMC culture with coronavirus spike peptide pools or control peptides (ViraFEST assay).

V is TRBV7-2 and J is TRBJ2-3; 12 bases are a match to TRBD2. Sequencing input: CD4+ T cells from blood, cultured in vitro. The TCR originated in a human donor who had recovered from COVID-19. The CDR3 DNA follows: TGTGCCAGCAGCTCCCGACTAGCGGGAGCAGATACGCAGTATTTT. Residues: CASSSRLAGADTQYF.